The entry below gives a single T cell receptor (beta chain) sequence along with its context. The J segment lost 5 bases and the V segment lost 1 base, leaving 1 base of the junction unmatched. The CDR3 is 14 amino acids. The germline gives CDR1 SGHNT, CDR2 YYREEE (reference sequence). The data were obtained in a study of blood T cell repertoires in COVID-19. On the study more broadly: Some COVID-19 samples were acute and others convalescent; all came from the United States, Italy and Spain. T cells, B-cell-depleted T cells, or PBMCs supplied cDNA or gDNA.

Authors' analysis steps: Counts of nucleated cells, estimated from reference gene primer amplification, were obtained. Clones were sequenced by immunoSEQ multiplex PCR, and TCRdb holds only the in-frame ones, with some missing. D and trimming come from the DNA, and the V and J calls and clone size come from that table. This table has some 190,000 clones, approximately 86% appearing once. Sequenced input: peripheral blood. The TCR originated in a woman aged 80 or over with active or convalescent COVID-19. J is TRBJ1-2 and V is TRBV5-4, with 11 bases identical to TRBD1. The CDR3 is CASSLRDRGYGYTF. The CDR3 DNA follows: TGTGCCAGCAGCTTGCGGGACAGGGGGTATGGCTACACCTTC.